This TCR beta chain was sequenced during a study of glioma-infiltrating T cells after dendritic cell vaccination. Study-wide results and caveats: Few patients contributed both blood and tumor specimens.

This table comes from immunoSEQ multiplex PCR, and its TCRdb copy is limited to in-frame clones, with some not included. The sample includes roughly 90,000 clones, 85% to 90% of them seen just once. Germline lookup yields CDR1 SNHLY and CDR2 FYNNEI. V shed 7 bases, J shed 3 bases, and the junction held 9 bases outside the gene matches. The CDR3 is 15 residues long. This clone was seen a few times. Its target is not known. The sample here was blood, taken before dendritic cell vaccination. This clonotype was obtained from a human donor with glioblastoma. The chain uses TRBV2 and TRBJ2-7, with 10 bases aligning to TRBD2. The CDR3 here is CASTRSSGSGYEQYF. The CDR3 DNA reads TGTGCCAGCACCCGCTCTAGCGGGAGCGGCTACGAGCAGTACTTC.